The 20 T cell receptor gamma chains listed next were all sequenced from one sample in a study of Vγ9Vδ2 T cells in congenital toxoplasmosis. TRGC- and TRDC-specific primers primed one-tube template-switch reverse transcription to make cDNA. Both the TRGC1 and TRGC2 constant genes were targeted by the TRGC primer. TCRdb called clones from the reads again using CATT. The table shows about 280 gamma-chain clones, with 2% to 2.5% occurring only once. Sequenced input: gamma-delta T cells from blood. These TCRs come from a child younger than 10 born to a mother with Toxoplasma gondii infection during pregnancy, either congenitally infected or uninfected (not recorded which).

By sample fraction, this clone is large. The gene calls are TRGV10 and TRGJP1. TRGV10 is annotated as an ORF whose role is uncertain. J lost 0 bases, V lost 8 bases, and 10 bases had no gene match. The CDR3 extends over 16 amino acids. In DNA, the CDR3 is TGTGCTGCGTGGGATTGGAAGGATACCACTGGTTGGTTCAAGATATTT. Translating gives CAAWDWKDTTGWFKIF.

This clone is judged large. The chain has TRGV4 and TRGJ1 or TRGJ2. With 0 bases clipped from V and 5 bases from J, the junction kept 4 bases outside the gene matches. The CDR3 is 13 residues long. Germline V gives CDR1 EGSTGY, CDR2 YDSYTSSV. DNA for the CDR3: TGTGCCACCTGGGATGGGCTGAATTATAAGAAACTCTTT. It is translated as CATWDGLNYKKLF.

By share, this clone ranks as large. Other DNA variants within this sample encode the same CDR3. The genes are TRGV4 and TRGJ1 or TRGJ2. V trimming: 0 bases; J trimming: 12 bases; junction bases outside the gene matches: 20. CDR3 size: 16 residues. Germline V gene lookup returns CDR1 EGSTGY and CDR2 YDSYTSSV. CDR3 sequence (DNA): TGTGCCACCTGGGATGGGCCTATTTTAGGGGCCCTCGGGAAACTCTTT. Translating it yields CATWDGPILGALGKLF.

This clone is large. This chain links TRGV2 with TRGJ1 or TRGJ2. This CDR3 is 11 amino acids long. The germline gives CDR1 EGSNGY, CDR2 YDSYNSKV. V trimming: 0 bases; J trimming: 12 bases; junction bases outside the gene matches: 5. The CDR3 protein is CATWDGQRKLF. The CDR3 nucleotides read TGTGCCACCTGGGACGGGCAGCGGAAACTCTTT.

Relative to its sample, this clone is large. Other DNA sequences in the sample encode the same CDR3. This chain links TRGV9 with TRGJ1 or TRGJ2. J lost 8 bases, V lost 4 bases, and 5 bases had no gene match. CDR1 is GITISATS and CDR2 is ISYDGTV in the germline V gene (reference sequence). CDR3 length: 11 residues. CDR3 nucleotides: TGTGCCTTGTGGGAAGGAGATAAGAAACTCTTT. It translates to CALWEGDKKLF.

This clone ranks as large. The chain combines TRGV2 with TRGJP2. From germline, CDR1 is EGSNGY and CDR2 YDSYNSKV. This CDR3 is 17 amino acids long. With 5 bases clipped from V and 0 bases from J, the junction kept 12 bases outside the gene matches. The CDR3 region is CATWAGHPYSSDWIKTF. The DNA of the CDR3 is TGTGCCACCTGGGCCGGTCACCCATATAGTAGTGATTGGATCAAGACGTTT.

This clone showed up just a few times. A read error may be the cause here, since a much bigger clone is one base away. The rearrangement uses TRGV4 and TRGJ1 or TRGJ2. There are 12 residues in the CDR3. CDR1 is EGSTGY, CDR2 YDSYTSSV, per germline. CDR3 in DNA: TGTGCCTCCTGGGGCAGGCATTATAAGAAACTCTTT. Amino acids: CASWGRHYKKLF.

This clone is deemed large. J is TRGJ1 or TRGJ2 and V is TRGV2. The CDR3 loop spans 14 amino acids. V shed 0 bases and J 4 bases; nucleotides not matched to a gene: 6. Per germline, CDR1 EGSNGY and CDR2 YDSYNSKV. The CDR3, as DNA: TGTGCCACCTGGGACGGGCTTAAATATTATAAGAAACTCTTT. Translating it yields CATWDGLKYYKKLF.

By sample share, this clone is large (0.1 to 1%). The chain joins TRGV9 to TRGJP. The V gene end was trimmed by 1 base and the J gene end by 7 bases; junction bases not matched to a gene: 4. CDR1 GITISATS and CDR2 ISYDGTV come from the germline V gene (reference sequence). The CDR3 has 16 amino acids. CDR3 loop: CALWEVTELGKKIKVF. The CDR3 DNA reads TGTGCCTTGTGGGAGGTTACTGAGTTGGGCAAAAAAATCAAGGTATTT.

The sample holds a few counts of this clone. The protein that TCRdb holds for this DNA derives from a much larger clone and differs from the translated DNA at residue 9, which likely indicates a read error; the protein shown here is translated from the DNA. The chain employs TRGV9 and TRGJP. Germline lookup yields CDR1 GITISATS and CDR2 ISYDGTV (reference sequence). This CDR3 region has 16 residues. In DNA, the CDR3 is TGTGCCTTGTGGGAGGTGAGAGAGATGGGCAAAAAAATCAAGGTATTT. It is translated as CALWEVREMGKKIKVF.

This clone counts as hyperexpanded. The V call is TRGV9, the J call TRGJP. Germline loops: CDR1 GITISATS, CDR2 ISYDGTV (reference sequence). The trim removed 0 bases at V and 10 bases at J, leaving 0 bases unmatched. The CDR3 consists of 14 residues. The CDR3 sequence: CALWEVLGKKIKVF. CDR3 DNA sequence: TGTGCCTTGTGGGAGGTGTTGGGCAAAAAAATCAAGGTATTT.

By share, this clone counts as hyperexpanded (1% or more). The chain couples TRGV8 to TRGJP1. The ends lost 0 bases at V and 2 bases at J; junction bases unmatched: 6. Looked up from germline, CDR1 is VENAVY and CDR2 is YDSYNSRV. The CDR3 is 16 amino acids. The CDR3: CATWDRLKTTGWFKIF. CDR3 coding DNA: TGTGCCACCTGGGATAGGCTCAAGACCACTGGTTGGTTCAAGATATTT.

This clone was seen a handful of times. The J gene is TRGJP2, the V gene TRGV4. Here the J gene was assigned by germline matching of the DNA, as TCRdb has none. V was pared by 0 bases and J by 3 bases, with 7 bases of the junction left unmatched. The CDR3 length is 16 residues. Germline CDR1 is EGSTGY and CDR2 is YDSYTSSV. CDR3 protein: CATWDGPGCSDWIKTF. The CDR3 DNA sequence: TGTGCCACCTGGGATGGGCCCGGGTGTAGTGATTGGATCAAGACGTTT.

By sample share, this clone is large. The chain recombines TRGV4 with TRGJP1. V dropped 5 bases and J dropped 8; count of bases not matched to a gene: 5. The V gene's germline CDR1 is EGSTGY and CDR2 YDSYTSSV. The CDR3 consists of 12 residues. DNA for the CDR3: TGTGCCACCTGGGCTTCGGGTTGGTTCAAGATATTT. It is translated as CATWASGWFKIF.

This clone counts as hyperexpanded (1% or more). This same CDR3 is encoded by further DNA sequences in the sample. The chain carries TRGV4 and TRGJ1 or TRGJ2. V lost 5 bases to trimming and J lost 6 bases; unmatched junction nucleotides: 7. Germline V gene lookup returns CDR1 EGSTGY and CDR2 YDSYTSSV. This CDR3 has 12 residues. This CDR3 reads CATWARGYKKLF. The CDR3 DNA reads as TGTGCCACCTGGGCAAGAGGTTATAAGAAACTCTTT.

This clone counts as medium-sized. The rearrangement links TRGV3 to TRGJP. The CDR3 runs 17 residues. CDR1 is VTNTFY and CDR2 is YDVSTARD in the germline V gene (reference sequence). V was clipped by 4 bases and J by 7 bases; unmatched bases: 10. As DNA, the CDR3 is TGTGCCACCTGGGAATACCTTAGTGAGTTGGGCAAAAAAATCAAGGTATTT. This sequence encodes CATWEYLSELGKKIKVF.

This clone counts as large. V usage is TRGV8 and J usage is TRGJ1 or TRGJ2. The CDR3 runs to 13 residues. V gave up 2 bases and J gave up 2 bases; unmatched junction bases: 3. Germline V gene sequence: CDR1 VENAVY, CDR2 YDSYNSRV. The CDR3 nucleotides are TGTGCCACCTGGGATACTCATTATTATAAGAAACTCTTT. Translated, it gives CATWDTHYYKKLF.

Turning to this clone: The protein TCRdb gives is from a much larger clone and does not agree with this DNA's translation at residue 4, likely a read error; the protein shown here comes from the DNA. J is TRGJP2 and V is TRGV5. No J segment appears in TCRdb, so it was assigned here by matching the sequence to germline. This CDR3 spans 14 amino acids. The V gene's germline CDR1 is VINAFY and CDR2 YDVSNSKD. The CDR3 DNA reads TGTGCCACCCGGGACGCCGTTAGTGATTGGATCAAGACGTTT. Translated: CATRDAVSDWIKTF.

On this clone: TCRdb pairs this DNA with a much larger clone's protein that differs at residue 10, likely a read error; the protein shown was translated from the DNA. The V gene is TRGV5, the J gene TRGJP2. The germline CDR1 and CDR2 sequences are VINAFY and YDVSNSKD. The CDR3 consists of 15 residues. In nucleotides, the CDR3 is TGTGCCACCTGGGACAGGCACAGTAGTTATTGGATCAAGACGTTT. Its protein product is CATWDRHSSYWIKTF.

The chain couples TRGV9 to TRGJP. Germline V gives CDR1 GITISATS, CDR2 ISYDGTV (reference sequence). V was clipped by 4 bases and J by 6 bases; unmatched bases: 6. The CDR3 extends over 16 amino acids. The CDR3 DNA sequence: TGTGCCTTGTGGGATGTTCGAGAGTTGGGCAAAAAAATCAAGGTATTT. Its translation: CALWDVRELGKKIKVF.